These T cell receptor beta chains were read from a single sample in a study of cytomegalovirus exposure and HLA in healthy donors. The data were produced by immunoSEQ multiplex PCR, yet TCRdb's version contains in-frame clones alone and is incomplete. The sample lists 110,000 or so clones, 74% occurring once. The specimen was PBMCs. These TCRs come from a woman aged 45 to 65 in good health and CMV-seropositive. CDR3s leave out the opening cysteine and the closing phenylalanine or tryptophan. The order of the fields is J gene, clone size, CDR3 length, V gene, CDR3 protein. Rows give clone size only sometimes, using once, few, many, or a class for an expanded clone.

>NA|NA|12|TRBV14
ASSLLAGGYEQY
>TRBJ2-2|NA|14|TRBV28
ASSLPPGSGTGELF
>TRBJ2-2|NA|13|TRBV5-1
ASGPGTANTGELF
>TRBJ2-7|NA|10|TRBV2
ASRSSGNEQY
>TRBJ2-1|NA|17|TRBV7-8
ASSLGGTSGGFSYNEQF
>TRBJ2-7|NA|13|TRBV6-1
ASSALTGGSYEQY
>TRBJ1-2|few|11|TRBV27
ASSPPTGYGYT
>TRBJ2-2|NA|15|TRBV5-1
ASSLNAGGINTGELF
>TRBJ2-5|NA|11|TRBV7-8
ASTSNRVETQY
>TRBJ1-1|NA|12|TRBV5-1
ASSLFDPAGEAF
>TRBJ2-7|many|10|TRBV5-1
ASSIGDYEQY
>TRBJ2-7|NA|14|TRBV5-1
ASSSESGLAGYEQY
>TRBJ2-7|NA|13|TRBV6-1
ASSELWASSYEQY
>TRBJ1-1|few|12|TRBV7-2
ASSAAVGSTEAF
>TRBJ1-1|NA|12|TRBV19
ASSEGHPNTEAF
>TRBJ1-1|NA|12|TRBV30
AWDLDRRNTEAF
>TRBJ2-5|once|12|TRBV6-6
ASSYSGRLETQY
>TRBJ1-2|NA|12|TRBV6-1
ASREDRVKYGYT
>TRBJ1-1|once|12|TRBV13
ASSSQGVNTEAF
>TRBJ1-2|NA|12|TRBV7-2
ASSYPGGGYGYT
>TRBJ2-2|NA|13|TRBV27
ASSWYRDGTGELF
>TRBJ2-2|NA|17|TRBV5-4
ASSYAGLAGGSNTGELF
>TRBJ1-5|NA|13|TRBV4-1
ASSQETEVDQPQH
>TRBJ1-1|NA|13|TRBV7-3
ASSPTGGSQTEAF
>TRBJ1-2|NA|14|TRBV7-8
ASSLAMRQGVYGYT
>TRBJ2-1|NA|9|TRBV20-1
SAYRGSEQF
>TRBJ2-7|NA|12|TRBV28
ASSLLTSADEQY
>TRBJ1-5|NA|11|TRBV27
ASSLNGGWPQH
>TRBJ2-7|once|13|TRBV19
ASSPGTGGTYEQY
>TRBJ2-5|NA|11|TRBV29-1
SVEGGPGETQY
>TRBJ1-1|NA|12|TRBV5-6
ASSLGQGFGEAF
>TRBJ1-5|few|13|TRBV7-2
ASSSGVFGNQPQH
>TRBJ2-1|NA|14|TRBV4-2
ASSQLGTSGGNEQF
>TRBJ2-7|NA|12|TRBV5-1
ASSPDSTGYEQY
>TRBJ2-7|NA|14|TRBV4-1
ASSPLTGGPSYEQY
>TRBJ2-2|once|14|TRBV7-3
ASSPSLGRNTGELF
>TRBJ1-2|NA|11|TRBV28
SSGEGGGYGYT
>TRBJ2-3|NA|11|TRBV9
ASSVVPGDTQY
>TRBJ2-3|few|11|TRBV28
ASSFTRKGAQY
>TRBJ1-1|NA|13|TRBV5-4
ASSTQQLLNTEAF
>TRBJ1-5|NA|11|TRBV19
ASSMPVAGPQH
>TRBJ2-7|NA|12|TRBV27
ASRAGQSGYEQY
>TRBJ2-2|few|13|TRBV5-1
ASSPGTGYTGELF
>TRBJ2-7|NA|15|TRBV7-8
ASSLFYRGESSYEQY
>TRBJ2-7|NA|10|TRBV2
ASSFDRYEQY
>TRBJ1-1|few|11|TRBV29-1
SVEVDRNTEAF
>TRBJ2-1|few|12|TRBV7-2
ASSSSLGLYEQF
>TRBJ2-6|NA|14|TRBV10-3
AIQGLADSGANVLT
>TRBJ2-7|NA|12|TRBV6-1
ASSDLREALKQY
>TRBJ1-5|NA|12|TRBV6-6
ASREDRANQPQH
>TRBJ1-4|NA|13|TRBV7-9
ASSGTGEESEKLF
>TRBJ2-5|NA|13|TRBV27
ASSPVTSGQETQY
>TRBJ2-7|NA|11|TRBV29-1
SAQATSGGVQY
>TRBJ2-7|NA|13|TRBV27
ASSFKLKEQHEQY
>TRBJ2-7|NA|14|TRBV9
ASSVDAGGGTYEQY
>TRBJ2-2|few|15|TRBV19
ASSDRGLTVNTGELF
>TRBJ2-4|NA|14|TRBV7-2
ASSRYGERDKNIQY
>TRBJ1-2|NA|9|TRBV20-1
SANIGSGYT
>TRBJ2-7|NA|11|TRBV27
ASSDRSDYEQY